Listed below are T cell receptor beta chains from one sample, sequenced in a study of cytomegalovirus exposure and HLA in healthy donors. Clones were sequenced by immunoSEQ multiplex PCR, and TCRdb holds only the in-frame ones, with some missing. The top ten clones hold around 0.9% of a sample with about 170,000 clones, approximately 96% of them seen once. The sequenced sample was PBMCs. The source of these receptors is a young woman in good health and CMV-seronegative. Both conserved end residues are part of each CDR3.

>TRBV27|TRBJ2-1
CASSLLGTSGGLSYNEQFF
>TRBV11-1|TRBJ2-1
CASSRSVTEQFF
>TRBV7-9|TRBJ1-1
CASSVNTEAFF
>TRBV27|TRBJ2-1
CASIKSVGRRDTKNNEQFF
>TRBV5-6|TRBJ1-2
CASSLGSQGAYYGYTF
>TRBV4-1|TRBJ1-5
CASSQAFSEPQHF
>TRBV18|TRBJ1-3
CASSQSSGNTIYF
>TRBV4-1|TRBJ1-5
CASSQRQGNNQPQHF
>TRBV18|TRBJ2-1
CASSPSNGRGNEQFF
>TRBV27|TRBJ1-6
CASSLGQGAHSPLHF